This T cell receptor (beta chain) was profiled in a study of T-cell reconstitution after alpha-beta-depleted transplantation in children. Note on this clonotype: With a much larger clone just one base away, this may be a read error.

Germline V lookup: CDR1 MNHEY, CDR2 SMNVEV (reference sequence). The CDR3 runs to 17 residues. Unique molecular identifiers were incorporated when the TCRbeta library was constructed. TCRdb called the PCR reads again in MiXCR, with one record for every CDR3 protein. The repertoire consists of around 360,000 distinct CDR3 sequences, with about a tenth occurring once and the leading ten covering approximately 2.3%. The TCR originated in a human donor who donated a stem cell graft to a child with acute lymphoblastic leukemia. The specimen was PBMCs from the stem cell graft donor, collected from the stem cell graft. This chain links TRBV27 with TRBJ1-2; D unclear. The CDR3 protein is CAISFLSGGRSNYGYTF. The CDR3 coding sequence is TGTGCCATCAGTTTCCTGTCGGGCGGCAGGAGTAACTATGGCTACACCTTC.